This TCR beta chain was identified in a study of cytomegalovirus exposure and HLA in healthy donors. Whole-study context: A prior study identified 110 million or so unique TCR beta sequences from roughly 170 million T cells. Samples from HLA-typed donors yielded about 86 million unique TCRs in an early data release.

The PCR had 60 Vbeta and 13 Jbeta primers. Original analysis: A follow-up analysis tallied 60 million to 85 million unique TCR beta chains, about 10 million shared. Sequencing was performed with immunoSEQ multiplex PCR; in TCRdb, only in-frame clones are kept and a portion is missing. V, J and clone size are those of that table, while D and trimming were read from the DNA. Of approximately 150,000 clones in the sample, over 80% are singletons; the top ten hold less than 3.5%. To note about this clone: The antigen is undetermined.

General observations from the study: In an earlier analysis, about 87% or about 30%: the productive usage of most TCR beta V segments.

V shed 7 bases, J shed 7 bases, and the junction held 6 bases outside the gene matches. Germline V gene data show CDR1 as SQVTM and CDR2 as ANQGSEA. This CDR3 spans 11 amino acids. This chain connects TRBV29-1 to TRBJ1-2; TRBD1 agrees at 7 bases. The sample consisted of PBMCs. This TCR derives from a woman aged 30 to 39 in good health and CMV-seronegative. The CDR3 is CSAPTGFGYTF. CDR3 in DNA: TGCAGCGCCCCGACAGGGTTTGGCTACACCTTC.